Presented here are 27 T cell receptor beta chains from one specimen sequenced in a study of cytomegalovirus exposure and HLA in healthy donors. PCR involved 60 Vbeta and 13 Jbeta primers. Here immunoSEQ multiplex PCR was the method, and the copy in TCRdb shows in-frame clones only, minus some. The table lists 250,000 to 350,000 clones, around 65% of them singletons. The sample was PBMCs. The receptors derive from a female donor in good health and CMV-seronegative.

The chain has TRBV18 and TRBJ2-1; 7 bases agree with TRBD1. This CDR3 contains 15 residues. Germline V gives CDR1 KGHSH, CDR2 LQKENI. With V trimmed by 6 bases and J by 6 bases, 11 bases remained unmatched. The CDR3 is CASSASRQGSNEQFF. The DNA of the CDR3 is TGTGCCAGCTCCGCATCGAGACAGGGAAGCAATGAGCAGTTCTTC.

V is TRBV30 and J is TRBJ2-1, with 9 bases matching TRBD2. V dropped 4 bases and J dropped 4; count of bases not matched to a gene: 11. This CDR3 has 16 residues. CDR1 is GTSNPN, CDR2 SVGIG, per germline (reference sequence). CDR3 sequence (DNA): TGTGCCTGGATAAGAGTGCGTCTAGCGGGATACAATGAGCAGTTCTTC. It encodes CAWIRVRLAGYNEQFF.

Worth noting for this clone: Other nucleotide sequences from this sample produce the same CDR3. The chain has TRBV18 and TRBJ2-3, with 8 bases matching TRBD1. CDR3 length equals 15 residues. Per germline, CDR1 KGHSH and CDR2 LQKENI. The J segment lost 1 base and the V segment lost 6 bases, leaving 6 bases of the junction unmatched. The CDR3 DNA reads as TGTGCCAGCTCCCCAGGGGGCGGTGGCACAGATACGCAGTATTTT. Its translation is CASSPGGGGTDTQYF. Filled out from reference TRBV18 and TRBJ2-3, the complete variable domain reads NAGVMQNPRHLVRRRGQEARLRCSPMKGHSHVYWYRQLPEEGLKFMVYLQKENIIDESGMPKERFSAEFPKEGPSILRIQQVVRGDSAAYFCASSPGGGGTDTQYFGPGTRLTVL.

About this clone: A single base separates this from a much larger clone, so it may be a read error. The chain has TRBV5-4 and TRBJ2-2, with D perhaps matching TRBD1 (6 bases). CDR1 and CDR2 from the germline V gene are SGHNT and YYREEE (reference sequence). The V end lost 5 bases, the J end lost 7 bases, and 12 bases lay between the germline ends. This CDR3 has 13 amino acids. CDR3 loop: CASSLQGIGELFF. CDR3 coding DNA: TGTGCCAGCAGTTTACAGGGAATCGGGGAGCTGTTTTTT.

In its sample, this clone was seen once. This chain connects TRBV5-1 to TRBJ2-1; tentative D call: TRBD2 (5 bases). The CDR3 runs 15 residues. The V gene's germline CDR1 is SGHRS and CDR2 YFSETQ. Trimming removed 1 base from V and 5 bases from J, with 13 bases in between. The CDR3 DNA is TGCGCCAGCAGCTTGCCAGCGGCTACGAACAATGAGCAGTTCTTC. Its protein is CASSLPAATNNEQFF.

The chain has TRBV15 and TRBJ2-5; D is perhaps TRBD1 (5 bases). V dropped 2 bases and J dropped 1 base, with 14 bases sitting between them. CDR1 is LNHNV, CDR2 YYDKDF, per germline (reference sequence). The CDR3 covers 16 residues. The CDR3 region has the DNA TGTGCCACCAGCAGACATCCAGACAGCGTCCAAGAGACCCAGTACTTC. Translating gives CATSRHPDSVQETQYF.

This rearrangement joins TRBV2 to TRBJ2-7; 11 positions agree with TRBD2. V shed 3 bases, J shed 6 bases, and the junction held 7 bases outside the gene matches. CDR3 size: 15 residues. In germline, CDR1 is SNHLY, CDR2 FYNNEI. CDR3 sequence reads: CASSEVAGGPGEQYF. The CDR3 bases are TGTGCCAGCAGTGAGGTAGCGGGAGGGCCTGGCGAGCAGTACTTC. The complete variable domain, with remaining parts taken from reference TRBV2 and TRBJ2-7, reads EPEVTQTPSHQVTQMGQEVILRCVPISNHLYFYWYRQILGQKVEFLVSFYNNEISEKSEIFDDQFSVERPDGSNFTLKIRSTKLEDSAMYFCASSEVAGGPGEQYFGPGTRLTVT.

The V and J genes are TRBV2 and TRBJ2-7, with TRBD1 identical over 7 bases. Germline V lookup: CDR1 SNHLY, CDR2 FYNNEI. J lost 3 bases, V lost 7 bases, and 12 bases had no gene match. The CDR3 consists of 15 residues. In DNA form, the CDR3 reads TGTGCCAGCACCCTGGGACAGAGAGTTAACTACGAGCAGTACTTC. It yields the protein CASTLGQRVNYEQYF.

V and J are TRBV27 and TRBJ2-7, with TRBD2 identical over 12 bases. The CDR3 totals 16 residues. Losses at the gene ends were 5 bases for V and 2 bases for J; bases not matched to a gene: 7. In germline, CDR1 is MNHEY, CDR2 SMNVEV (reference sequence). CDR3 sequence: CASSLTSGSLTYEQYF. DNA of the CDR3: TGTGCCAGCAGTCTGACTAGCGGGAGTCTCACCTACGAGCAGTACTTC.

A remark on this clone: The identical CDR3 is also encoded by other nucleotide sequences in the sample. The chain uses TRBV9 and TRBJ1-2; 8 bases map to TRBD1. CDR3 size: 12 residues. Germline lookup yields CDR1 SGDLS and CDR2 YYNGEE. V lost 3 bases and J lost 8; bases outside the gene matches: 3. The CDR3 coding sequence is TGTGCCAGCAGCGGGACAGGGAACGGCTACACCTTC. It encodes CASSGTGNGYTF.

The CDR3 DNA reads TGTGCCAGCAGCTTGTTAGCCAGGACAGGATACGCTAACTATGGCTACACCTTC. It yields the protein CASSLLARTGYANYGYTF. The chain employs TRBV5-6 and TRBJ1-2; 7 bases are a match to TRBD1. V was pared by 1 base and J by 0 bases, with 12 bases of the junction left unmatched. The germline CDR1 and CDR2 sequences are SGHDT and YYEEEE. The CDR3 contains 18 residues. The variable domain in full, completed from reference TRBV5-6 and TRBJ1-2, reads DAGVTQSPTHLIKTRGQQVTLRCSPKSGHDTVSWYQQALGQGPQFIFQYYEEEERQRGNFPDRFSGHQFPNYSSELNVNALLLGDSALYLCASSLLARTGYANYGYTFGSGTRLTVV.

The chain is built from TRBV19 and TRBJ1-3; 8 bases are shared with TRBD1. This CDR3 has 17 residues. CDR1 LNHDA and CDR2 SQIVND come from the germline V gene (reference sequence). V trimming: 7 bases; J trimming: 3 bases; junction bases outside the gene matches: 14. CDR3 coding DNA: TGTGCCAGTAAGGTTGTCCAGGGGGCTTCTAATGGAAACACCATATATTTT. Translated: CASKVVQGASNGNTIYF.

This clone was counted only a few times. In DNA, the CDR3 is TGTGCCAGCAGCCATGTCGGGTCTGGAAACACCATATATTTT. This translates into CASSHVGSGNTIYF. V gene TRBV6-6 combines with J gene TRBJ1-3; D remains ambiguous. CDR3 length: 14 amino acids. V lost 6 bases, J lost 1 base, and 10 bases lay in between. From germline, CDR1 is MNHNY and CDR2 SVGAGI (reference sequence).

Of note for this clone: Germline is not matched at one junction end, which may reflect a read error. This chain connects TRBV7-7 to TRBJ2-1; the D gene is possibly TRBD2 (5 bases). The CDR3 has 14 residues. The germline CDR1 and CDR2 sequences are SSHAT and FNYEAQ (reference sequence). The DNA of the CDR3 is TGTGCTAGCAGCTTAGAAATCGGGGTTTCTGAGCAGTTCTTC. It is translated as CASSLEIGVSEQFF.

The chain couples TRBV19 to TRBJ1-5, with a weak D call TRBD1 (5 bases). The CDR3 sequence is 12 residues long. Between the trimmed V and J ends, which lost 3 bases and 10 bases, there was a span of 10 bases. The V gene's germline CDR1 is LNHDA and CDR2 SQIVND (reference sequence). The CDR3 is CASSISWGPQHF. CDR3 nucleotides: TGTGCCAGTAGTATTTCCTGGGGCCCCCAGCATTTT.

This clone has more than one count but fewer than ten. V gene TRBV6-6 combines with J gene TRBJ2-5; D unclear. Near its end, the DNA agrees better with TRBJ2-7, so the J call may be wrong. Germline V gene data show CDR1 as MNHNY and CDR2 as SVGAGI (reference sequence). This CDR3 comprises 12 residues. The CDR3 DNA is TGTGCCAGCAGTGCTGTTGAGAACGAGCAGTACTTC. This translates into CASSAVENEQYF.

A few counts support this clone. The chain employs TRBV11-2 and TRBJ2-7; weak D call: TRBD1 (5 bases). The CDR3 runs 15 residues. Between the trimmed V and J ends, which lost 2 bases and 2 bases, there was a span of 13 bases. Per germline, CDR1 SGHAT and CDR2 FQNNGV. CDR3: CASSLSPDRAYEQYF. For the CDR3, the DNA is TGTGCCAGCAGCTTATCCCCCGACAGAGCCTACGAGCAGTACTTC.

This clone occurred a few times. The chain combines TRBV5-1 with TRBJ2-7, with 8 bases aligning to TRBD2. The CDR3 has 16 amino acids. J gave up 2 bases and V 4 bases, and 11 bases lay outside the gene matches. Germline V gene lookup returns CDR1 SGHRS and CDR2 YFSETQ. CDR3 residues: CASSPRGSGITYEQYF. The CDR3 coding sequence is TGCGCCAGCAGCCCCCGGGGTAGCGGGATTACCTACGAGCAGTACTTC.

The J gene is TRBJ1-3, the V gene TRBV5-1, with TRBD1 as a possible D gene (6 bases). The CDR3 extends over 14 amino acids. The V gene's germline CDR1 is SGHRS and CDR2 YFSETQ. The ends were cut back, 3 bases at V and 3 bases at J, with 10 bases in the middle. The CDR3 spells CASSSTGSGNTIYF. In DNA, the CDR3 is TGCGCCAGCAGCTCTACAGGGAGTGGAAACACCATATATTTT.

The chain uses TRBV2 and TRBJ1-1; D is uncertain. The germline V and J ends were trimmed by 5 bases and 5 bases, with 6 bases remaining between them. Germline-derived CDR1 and CDR2 are SNHLY and FYNNEI. The CDR3 is 11 amino acids. CDR3 amino acids: CASSQRTEAFF. CDR3 DNA: TGTGCCAGCAGTCAGAGGACTGAAGCTTTCTTT.

A word on this clone: The sample holds other DNA sequences that translate to the same CDR3. This chain joins TRBV13 and TRBJ2-7; D unresolved. V gave up 0 bases and J gave up 4 bases, with 7 bases separating them. CDR1 is PRHDT and CDR2 is FYEKMQ in the germline V gene (reference sequence). The CDR3 runs 13 residues. CDR3 DNA sequence: TGTGCCAGCAGCTTAGGCTTATCTTACGAGCAGTACTTC. Translation gives CASSLGLSYEQYF.

Regarding this clone: The germline gene is not matched at one end of the junction; a read error may be the cause. The chain is built from TRBV11-3 and TRBJ2-5; D gene unclear. Germline loops: CDR1 SGHNT, CDR2 YENEEA. The CDR3 is 14 amino acids. The CDR3 sequence is CTSSLYADQETQYF. In nucleotides, the CDR3 is TGTACCAGCAGCTTATATGCAGACCAAGAGACCCAGTACTTC.

The chain uses TRBV11-2 and TRBJ2-7, with no clear D. Looked up from germline, CDR1 is SGHAT and CDR2 is FQNNGV. The CDR3 is 15 amino acids. With 0 bases removed from V and 0 bases from J, the gap between germline ends came to 9 bases. CDR3 bases: TGTGCCAGCAGCTTAGAAACAGCCACCTCCTACGAGCAGTACTTC. Protein sequence: CASSLETATSYEQYF.

J is TRBJ1-5 and V is TRBV5-1, with D possibly being TRBD1 (5 bases). Germline V gives CDR1 SGHRS, CDR2 YFSETQ. Trimming stripped 1 base from V and 4 bases from J, with 9 bases between. The CDR3 is made up of 14 amino acids. The CDR3 region is CASSLTGMNQPQHF. The DNA for the CDR3 is TGCGCCAGCAGCTTGACAGGTATGAATCAGCCCCAGCATTTT. The whole variable domain, remainder taken from reference TRBV5-1 and TRBJ1-5, is KAGVTQTPRYLIKTRGQQVTLSCSPISGHRSVSWYQQTPGQGLQFLFEYFSETQRNKGNFPGRFSGRQFSNSRSEMNVSTLELGDSALYLCASSLTGMNQPQHFGDGTRLSIL.

V and J are TRBV19 and TRBJ1-1, with D perhaps matching TRBD1 (5 bases). From germline, CDR1 is LNHDA and CDR2 SQIVND (reference sequence). V lost 6 bases and J lost 4, with 12 bases in between. The CDR3 length is 13 residues. Here the CDR3 reads CASSAGLATEAFF. DNA of the CDR3: TGTGCCAGTAGCGCAGGGTTGGCCACTGAAGCTTTCTTT.

This chain links TRBV5-1 with TRBJ2-5; 10 bases map to TRBD1. The J segment lost 4 bases and the V segment lost 3 bases, leaving 3 bases of the junction unmatched. The CDR3 covers 14 residues. Germline V gene lookup returns CDR1 SGHRS and CDR2 YFSETQ. The CDR3 loop is CASSWTGGRETQYF. CDR3 in DNA: TGCGCCAGCAGCTGGACAGGGGGTAGAGAGACCCAGTACTTC.

About this clone: A junction boundary mismatches the germline segment, possibly from a read error. The chain carries TRBV7-9 and TRBJ2-7; D may be TRBD2 (6 bases). CDR1 and CDR2 from the germline V gene are SEHNR and FQNEAQ (reference sequence). This CDR3 comprises 12 residues. CDR3 nucleotide sequence: TGTTCCAGCAGCTCGGGGGACTACGAGCAGTACTTC. Translating it yields CSSSSGDYEQYF.